The entry below describes one T cell receptor (beta chain). Per germline, CDR1 SGHKS and CDR2 YYEKEE (reference sequence). Deletions cut 4 bases from V and 4 bases from J, with 14 bases between. CDR3 length: 14 residues. From the 5' RACE reads, TCRdb called clonotypes with MiXCR, one entry per CDR3 protein. In the table there are about 130,000 distinct CDR3 sequences, under 9% of which are singletons. These data come from a study of T cells after yellow fever vaccination. Across the whole study: Fractions of limited cellularity were prepared by means of SMART-Seq v4 Ultra Low Input.

This TCR was recovered from a man between 18 and 35 years old who received the YFV17D yellow fever vaccine. The material was CD8+ T cells sorted from PBMCs, obtained on the day of the yellow fever booster vaccination. The rearrangement uses TRBV5-5 and TRBJ1-1; the D is unclear. The CDR3 sequence is CASSLPAGITEAFF. CDR3 coding DNA: TGTGCCAGCAGCCTACCGGCGGGGATCACTGAAGCTTTCTTT.